The clone carrying this TCR beta chain was seen only a few times. V gave up 7 bases and J gave up 6 bases; unmatched junction bases: 12. Germline V gene lookup returns CDR1 MNHEY and CDR2 SVGEGT. The CDR3 is 15 residues long. TCRdb redid the calling of the RT-PCR reads with MiXCR, one entry per CDR3 protein. The repertoire has about 680,000 distinct CDR3 sequences, approximately 14% of them found once; the top ten carry 3.6%. Sequencing input: memory CD4+ T cells from blood. The gene calls are TRBV6-2 or TRBV6-3 and TRBJ2-1; TRBD1 matches 7 bases. The TCR was taken from a female donor in good health, serving as a healthy control. The CDR3 DNA follows: TGTGCCAGCAACGATGGGGGACAGCGTGCCAATGAGCAGTTCTTC. Translating gives CASNDGGQRANEQFF.